This T cell receptor (beta chain) was captured in a study of T cells in Graves' hyperthyroidism and ophthalmopathy. The CDR3 sequence is 16 residues long. The germline gives CDR1 SGDLS, CDR2 YYNGEE. V was pared by 0 bases and J by 3 bases, with 2 bases of the junction left unmatched. Researchers took RNA transcripts and amplified the TCR beta CDR3 regions from them. Researchers ran a first-round RT-PCR on the TCR CDR3 using the HTBI primer set. TCRdb re-called the multiplex PCR reads through MiXCR, storing one row per CDR3 protein. The sample has 300,000 to 400,000 distinct CDR3 sequences; around 23% are singletons.

This sequence originates from a woman aged 45-59 years with Graves' hyperthyroidism. The rearrangement links TRBV9 to TRBJ2-2; 10 bases are a match to TRBD2. The material sequenced was blood. The CDR3 DNA sequence: TGTGCCAGCAGCGTAGTTAGCGGGGGGTACACCGGGGAGCTGTTTTTT. This sequence encodes CASSVVSGGYTGELFF.